This TCR beta chain was identified in a study of cytotoxic CD8 clonotypes in ibrutinib-treated CLL. This clone was found a few times. As input for TCR beta libraries, approximately 2.1 micrograms of genomic DNA came from cryopreserved PBMCs. Data came from immunoSEQ multiplex PCR; TCRdb stores just in-frame clones and leaves some out. Among approximately 47,000 clones, around 60% were seen once, and the ten largest hold 25% to 35%. Source: PBMCs, taken after 24 months of ibrutinib treatment. The receptor's source is a human donor with chronic lymphocytic leukemia.

The CDR3 spells CASSEIRTEQETQYF. The DNA for the CDR3 is TGTGCCAGCAGTGAGATCCGGACAGAGCAAGAGACCCAGTACTTC. This sequence joins TRBV6-1 and TRBJ2-5, with D perhaps TRBD1 (6 bases). This CDR3 comprises 15 residues. V was trimmed by 3 bases and J by 2 bases, leaving 13 bases between them. CDR1 is MNHNS and CDR2 is SASEGT in the germline V gene.